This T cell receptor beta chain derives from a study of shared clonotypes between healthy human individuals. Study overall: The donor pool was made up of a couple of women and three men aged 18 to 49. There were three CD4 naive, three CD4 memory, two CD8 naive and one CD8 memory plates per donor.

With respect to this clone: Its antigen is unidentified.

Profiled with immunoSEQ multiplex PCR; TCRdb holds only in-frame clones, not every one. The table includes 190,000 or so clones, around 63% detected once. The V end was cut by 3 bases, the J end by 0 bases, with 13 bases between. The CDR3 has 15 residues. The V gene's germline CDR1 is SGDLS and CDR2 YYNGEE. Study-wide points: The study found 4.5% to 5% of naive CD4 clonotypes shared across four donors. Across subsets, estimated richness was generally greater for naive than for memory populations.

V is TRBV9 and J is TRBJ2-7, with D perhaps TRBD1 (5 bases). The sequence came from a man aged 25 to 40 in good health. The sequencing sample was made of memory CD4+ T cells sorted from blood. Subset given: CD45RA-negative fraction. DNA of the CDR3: TGTGCCAGCAGCGAGGGGCCCGGAAACTCCTACGAGCAGTACTTC. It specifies CASSEGPGNSYEQYF.